These 25 T cell receptor beta chains were all obtained from the same sample, sequenced in a study of blood T cells in healthy people across ages. PCR was performed a second time for roughly 7 to 11 cycles using a sample-barcoded 5' primer and a J-beta primer mix. From the 5' RACE reads, TCRdb called clonotypes with MiXCR, one entry per CDR3 protein. The repertoire holds 1.5 million to 2 million distinct CDR3 sequences, with approximately 50% as singletons. Input material: blood. Every receptor here comes from a woman in her forties in good health.

This rearrangement joins TRBV7-9 to TRBJ2-1; possible D gene TRBD1, 6 bases. In germline, CDR1 is SEHNR, CDR2 FQNEAQ (reference sequence). The ends were cut back, 5 bases at V and 8 bases at J, with 19 bases in the middle. This CDR3 has 15 residues. The CDR3 loop is CASSRVAGANDEQFF. The CDR3, as DNA: TGTGCCAGCAGCCGGGTAGCAGGGGCTAACGATGAGCAGTTCTTC.

CDR3 bases: TGTGCCAGCCGTACCCTCAGGGGACAAGAGACCCAGTACTTC. It encodes CASRTLRGQETQYF. The chain carries TRBV28 and TRBJ2-5; perhaps TRBD1 as D (6 bases). The CDR3 is 14 residues long. CDR1 is MDHEN and CDR2 is SYDVKM in the germline V gene. V lost 8 bases, J lost 2 bases, and 15 bases lay in between.

The sample holds one count of this clonotype. Since a much larger clone is just one base distant, this may be a read error. The chain is built from TRBV7-2 and TRBJ2-1; 7 positions agree with TRBD1. CDR1 and CDR2 (germline): SGHTA, FQGNSA. Trimming removed 4 bases from V and 13 bases from J; junction bases left unmatched: 19. CDR3 length equals 16 residues. CDR3 residues: CASSSSQGSRGGTQFF. Written as DNA, the CDR3 is TGTGCCAGCAGCTCATCACAGGGGTCTAGGGGTGGGACCCAGTTCTTC.

The chain is built from TRBV4-3 and TRBJ2-1; 9 bases align to TRBD1. The germline CDR1 and CDR2 sequences are LGHNA and YSLEER. Losses at the gene ends were 0 bases for V and 3 bases for J; bases not matched to a gene: 3. The length of the CDR3 is 16 residues. The CDR3 loop reads CASSQELTGGYNEQFF. The CDR3 region has the DNA TGCGCCAGCAGCCAAGAATTGACAGGGGGCTACAATGAGCAGTTCTTC.

J is TRBJ2-2 and V is TRBV6-1, with 13 positions matching TRBD2. The CDR3 spans 18 residues. The trim removed 7 bases at V and 2 bases at J, leaving 10 bases unmatched. Germline V gene data show CDR1 as MNHNS and CDR2 as SASEGT. CDR3 nucleotides: TGTGCCAGCACAAACGGACTAGCGGGGGCCCTTAACACCGGGGAGCTGTTTTTT. Its translation is CASTNGLAGALNTGELFF.

V usage is TRBV7-2 and J usage is TRBJ2-3; TRBD2 matches at 9 bases. There are 19 residues in the CDR3. V was clipped by 0 bases and J by 2 bases; unmatched bases: 12. Germline CDR1 SGHTA, CDR2 FQGNSA. CDR3 coding DNA: TGTGCCAGCAGCTTAGCGGAGAGAGTAGCGGGGGACCACACAGATACGCAGTATTTT. The encoded protein is CASSLAERVAGDHTDTQYF.

The V call is TRBV7-2, the J call TRBJ1-6; 7 nucleotides align to TRBD1. With V trimmed by 3 bases and J by 7 bases, 6 bases remained unmatched. CDR1 SGHTA and CDR2 FQGNSA come from the germline V gene. The CDR3 extends over 15 amino acids. The CDR3 reads CASSFDRARNSPLHF. The CDR3 nucleotides read TGTGCCAGCAGCTTCGACAGGGCACGCAATTCACCCCTCCACTTT.

This clonotype has more than one count but fewer than ten. The junction does not match germline at one end; this may be a read error. This chain's CDR3 is CATSRLAYEQYF. The DNA of the CDR3 is TGTGCCACCAGTCGGTTAGCCTACGAGCAGTACTTC. The chain carries TRBV6-2 or TRBV6-3 and TRBJ2-7; D gene uncertain. Looked up from germline, CDR1 is MNHEY and CDR2 is SVGEGT. The CDR3 sequence is 12 residues long.

This chain connects TRBV11-3 to TRBJ2-5; D possibly uses TRBD1 or TRBD2 (5 bases each). Germline assignment: CDR1 SGHNT and CDR2 YENEEA. This CDR3 is built from 15 residues. V lost 5 bases, J lost 4 bases, and 17 bases lay in between. CDR3 region: CASSTDGAKGETQYF. CDR3 DNA sequence: TGTGCCAGCAGCACCGACGGGGCCAAAGGAGAGACCCAGTACTTC.

This clonotype was detected only once. V is TRBV28 and J is TRBJ1-1; 7 bases are a match to TRBD1. With V trimmed by 1 base and J by 5 bases, 7 bases remained unmatched. Germline CDR1 and CDR2: MDHEN and SYDVKM. The CDR3 loop spans 15 amino acids. CDR3 loop: CASSLSSQGSTEAFF. In nucleotides, the CDR3 is TGTGCCAGCAGTTTATCCTCACAGGGGAGTACTGAAGCTTTCTTT.

This clonotype was detected a few times. The chain is built from TRBV7-2 and TRBJ2-3, with D possibly called TRBD1 or TRBD2 (5 bases each). The CDR3 has 15 residues. The germline CDR1 and CDR2 sequences are SGHTA and FQGNSA. V gave up 8 bases and J gave up 3 bases, with 18 bases separating them. CDR3 in DNA: TGTGCCAGCGCCCCTTCTCAGGGAGTAACAGATACGCAGTATTTT. Encoded protein: CASAPSQGVTDTQYF.

The chain couples TRBV7-2 to TRBJ2-1; D is possibly TRBD1 (6 bases). The J call is uncertain, as TRBJ2-7 better fits the DNA end. The CDR3 has 17 residues. Germline V gene lookup returns CDR1 SGHTA and CDR2 FQGNSA. CDR3 in amino acids: CASSLDRRGSGYNEQYF. Here the CDR3 DNA reads TGTGCCAGCAGCTTAGACCGCAGGGGATCAGGATACAATGAGCAGTACTTC.

Ten or more counts support this clonotype. V is TRBV25-1 and J is TRBJ2-7, with D possibly being TRBD1 or TRBD2 (5 bases each). CDR3 length equals 16 residues. In germline, CDR1 is MGHDK, CDR2 SYGVNS. Trimming stripped 3 bases from V and 2 bases from J, with 17 bases between. Here the CDR3 DNA reads TGTGCCAGCAGTGATCCCAGGCTGGGACCACCCTACGAGCAGTACTTC. Translated, it gives CASSDPRLGPPYEQYF.

This clonotype was seen a single time. The gene calls are TRBV6-2 or TRBV6-3 and TRBJ2-1, with D possibly being TRBD2 (5 bases). Germline CDR1 reads MNHEY; CDR2 reads SVGEGT. CDR3 length: 16 amino acids. Deletions cut 6 bases from V and 2 bases from J, with 17 bases between. The CDR3: CASRPRGSFTYNEQFF. Written as DNA, the CDR3 is TGTGCCAGCAGACCCAGAGGGAGTTTCACCTACAATGAGCAGTTCTTC.

This clonotype was seen more than once but under ten times. This CDR3 reads CASSLGGISETQYF. In DNA form, the CDR3 reads TGCGCCAGCAGCCTAGGGGGGATTTCGGAGACCCAGTACTTC. This rearrangement joins TRBV5-1 to TRBJ2-5; D could derive from TRBD1 or TRBD2 (6 bases each). CDR3 size: 14 residues. Germline CDR1 and CDR2: SGHRS and YFSETQ. Trimming stripped 4 bases from V and 5 bases from J, with 15 bases between.

This clonotype appeared a few times. The chain recombines TRBV20-1 with TRBJ2-3, with D unresolved. The CDR3 is 9 amino acids. Germline assignment: CDR1 DFQATT and CDR2 SNEGSKA (reference sequence). The CDR3 here is CSITDTQYF. CDR3 DNA sequence: TGCAGCATCACAGATACGCAGTATTTT.

This clonotype occurred many times. Germline is not matched at one junction end, which may reflect a read error. The rearrangement uses TRBV7-2 and TRBJ2-3, with TRBD1 matching 7 bases. Germline V CDR1 and CDR2: SGHTA, FQGNSA. The CDR3 is made up of 14 amino acids. CDR3 nucleotides: TGCGCCAGCAGCCCGGGACAGAGCACAGATACGCAGTATTTT. Its translation: CASSPGQSTDTQYF.

This sequence joins TRBV20-1 and TRBJ2-1; 8 bases align to TRBD2. The J call is in doubt because the DNA end fits TRBJ2-7 better. CDR1 is DFQATT and CDR2 is SNEGSKA in the germline V gene (reference sequence). The CDR3 runs 17 residues. The CDR3 bases are TGCAGTGCTTACCCCCCAGCAGCGGGGGTTTCGTACAATGAGCAGTACTTC. This translates into CSAYPPAAGVSYNEQYF.

The chain employs TRBV28 and TRBJ2-3; a weak D match, TRBD2 (6 bases). CDR1 MDHEN and CDR2 SYDVKM come from the germline V gene. V was clipped by 7 bases and J by 2 bases, with 16 bases between them. CDR3 length: 15 residues. In DNA form, the CDR3 reads TGTGCCAGCAAATCCCTAGCGACCTCCACAGATACGCAGTATTTT. This codes for CASKSLATSTDTQYF.

The chain links TRBV6-2 or TRBV6-3 to TRBJ2-4, with TRBD1 matching over 7 bases. The assigned J gene may be wrong: the sequence end matches TRBJ2-7 better. Germline V CDR1 and CDR2: MNHEY, SVGEGT. CDR3 length: 14 amino acids. The CDR3 DNA follows: TGTGCCAGCAGTAGCCAGGGGGAAACCTACGAGCAGTACTTC. Its protein is CASSSQGETYEQYF.

In its sample, this clonotype was seen many times. The chain employs TRBV20-1 and TRBJ2-5, with D maybe TRBD2 (5 bases). Trimming removed 6 bases at V and 3 bases at J, with 11 bases between. CDR3 length: 12 residues. Germline V CDR1 and CDR2: DFQATT, SNEGSKA (reference sequence). The DNA for the CDR3 is TGCAGTGCCAACGGACTCAAAGAGACCCAGTACTTC. Amino acid sequence: CSANGLKETQYF.

This clonotype showed up just a few times. V is TRBV10-3 and J is TRBJ1-2; no clear D. The germline V gene encodes CDR1 ENHRY and CDR2 SYGVKD. The V gene lost 2 bases and the J gene lost 8 bases, with 15 bases spanning the gap. The CDR3 loop spans 14 amino acids. CDR3 in amino acids: CAISEGQVSWGYTF. In nucleotides, the CDR3 is TGTGCCATCAGTGAGGGGCAGGTTTCATGGGGCTACACCTTC.

The V gene is TRBV21-1, the J gene TRBJ2-3; no DNA check was done on the table's D call, TRBD2. TRBV21-1 is a documented pseudogene. This CDR3 is 15 amino acids long. The CDR3 DNA sequence: TGTGCCAGCAGCAAAGCCGGCGGGGTCACAGATACGCAGTATTTT. It translates to CASSKAGGVTDTQYF.

The chain combines TRBV24-1 with TRBJ1-1; possibly TRBD1 for D (5 bases). The CDR3 contains 14 residues. The V and J ends lost 3 bases and 4 bases respectively, with 11 bases between them. Germline CDR1 KGHDR, CDR2 SFDVKD. The CDR3 loop reads CATSDTRRATEAFF. DNA for the CDR3: TGTGCCACCAGTGATACCCGCAGGGCCACTGAAGCTTTCTTT.

This clonotype was detected a few times. V gene TRBV29-1 combines with J gene TRBJ2-1, with TRBD1 identical over 7 bases. The CDR3 extends over 15 amino acids. CDR1 SQVTM and CDR2 ANQGSEA come from the germline V gene. Unmatched junction bases numbered 16, after V lost 6 bases and J lost 8 bases. The CDR3 DNA reads TGCAGCGTGGGGGACCTCCCGAGGGGGACAGATGAGCAGTTCTTC. It yields the protein CSVGDLPRGTDEQFF.